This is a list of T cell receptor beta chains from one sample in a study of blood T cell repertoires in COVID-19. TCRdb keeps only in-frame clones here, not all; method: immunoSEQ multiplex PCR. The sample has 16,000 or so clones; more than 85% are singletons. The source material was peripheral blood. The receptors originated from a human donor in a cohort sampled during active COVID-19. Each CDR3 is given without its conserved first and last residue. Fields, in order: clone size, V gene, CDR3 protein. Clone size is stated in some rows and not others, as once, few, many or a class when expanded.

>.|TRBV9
ASSVGHTNSPLH
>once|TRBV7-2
ASRWDTLNTEAF
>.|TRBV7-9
ASSLAQDYGYT
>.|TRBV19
ASSIGNLAGELF
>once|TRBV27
ASRTTGLINYGYT
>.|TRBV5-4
ASSSDRGSYEQY
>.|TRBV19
ASSRQTQTYGYT
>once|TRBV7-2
ASSQTSGVQETQY
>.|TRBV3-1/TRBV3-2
ASSQERTSGPFTDTQY
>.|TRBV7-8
ASSLATSGGVRYEQY
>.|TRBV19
ASTPFGASGGYYNEQF
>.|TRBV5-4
ASSFSGGQETQY
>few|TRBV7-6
ASSLPGGAYNEQF
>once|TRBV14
ASSQEFFGELF
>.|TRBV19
ASRVQGAYTGELF
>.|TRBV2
ASRRWTQGVYGYT
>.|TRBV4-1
ASSQDGGGMSTDTQY
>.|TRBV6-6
ASSRGTSGGARAYNEQF
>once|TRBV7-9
ASRPIFGTGEFDTQY
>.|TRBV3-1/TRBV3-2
ASSQDTGGYGYT
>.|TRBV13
ASSQTSGESYEQY
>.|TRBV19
ASSIRRGTGDSPLH
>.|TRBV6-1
ASSEILAGVGYEQY
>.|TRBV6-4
ASSSQGPISPLH
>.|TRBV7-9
ASSSERDRDSPLH
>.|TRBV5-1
ASSATGMRNQPQH
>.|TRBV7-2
ASSPIRAYEQY
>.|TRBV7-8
ASSLGQGGSEQY
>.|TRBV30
ACDRRRRPYEQY
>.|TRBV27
ASSLSRNTGELF
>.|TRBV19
ASSITETRNEKLF
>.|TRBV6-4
ASTQKKEARLNQPQH
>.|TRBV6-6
ASVQGYSNQPQH
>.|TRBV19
ASSIGLMGTQY
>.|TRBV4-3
ASSQVSGITGELF
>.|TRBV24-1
ATRGQGFNEQF
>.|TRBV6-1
ASSGLAGGTYNEQF
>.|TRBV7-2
ASSIRDRTTYEQY
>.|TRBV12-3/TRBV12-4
ASSFEQETQY
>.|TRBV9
ASSVAGQGANTGELF
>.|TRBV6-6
ASSYLHEQY
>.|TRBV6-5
ASSYGVTGELF